Each of the 13 T cell receptor beta chains below was sequenced from the same sample in a study of Ad26.COV2.S vaccination and SARS-CoV-2 variants. As to treatment: 15 to 20 received Ad26.COV2.S at low or high dose, single or two shots; about 5 received placebo; per-sample allocation not given. Following the first vaccine or placebo injection, samples were taken on day 63. The data were produced by immunoSEQ multiplex PCR, yet TCRdb's version contains in-frame clones alone and is incomplete. This table has hundreds of thousands of clones, about 89% appearing once. The input for sequencing was peripheral blood, taken in a trial of Ad26.COV2.S vaccine versus placebo. These receptors were collected from a person between 18 and 65 years old who received the Ad26.COV2.S COVID-19 vaccine or a placebo.

The V and J genes are TRBV10-3 and TRBJ2-7; D is uncertain. The CDR3 has 15 amino acids. The V and J ends lost 5 bases and 2 bases respectively, with 16 bases between them. Germline V lookup: CDR1 ENHRY, CDR2 SYGVKD. Here the CDR3 DNA reads TGTGCCATCAGTAAAGAGGTACAGAGGACCTACGAGCAGTACTTC. It encodes CAISKEVQRTYEQYF.

This clone appeared a single time. The V gene is TRBV6-2 or TRBV6-3, the J gene TRBJ2-7, with D possibly being TRBD2 (6 bases). CDR3 length: 13 amino acids. CDR1 MNHEY and CDR2 SVGEGT come from the germline V gene. V lost 4 bases and J lost 9, with 16 bases in between. The CDR3 reads CASSSTRGSAQYF. The DNA for the CDR3 is TGTGCCAGCAGTTCGACCCGGGGGTCCGCGCAGTACTTC.

The chain recombines TRBV15 with TRBJ1-1; 7 bases line up with TRBD1. The germline V gene has CDR1 LNHNV and CDR2 YYDKDF (reference sequence). There are 15 residues in the CDR3. The ends lost 5 bases at V and 1 base at J; junction bases unmatched: 7. The CDR3: CATSSRTGGNTEAFF. CDR3 bases: TGTGCCACCAGCTCCCGGACAGGAGGGAACACTGAAGCTTTCTTT.

This clone was seen just once. Different DNA sequences within this sample yield the same CDR3. This chain links TRBV18 with TRBJ1-4; D remains unclear. The CDR3 has 13 residues. The germline CDR1 and CDR2 sequences are KGHSH and LQKENI. The V end lost 2 bases, the J end lost 8 bases, and 9 bases lay between the germline ends. For the CDR3, the DNA is TGTGCCAGCTCACCAGAAGGCAGGGAAAAACTGTTTTTT. Translating it yields CASSPEGREKLFF.

The chain links TRBV5-1 to TRBJ2-5; 7 bases fit TRBD2. The V and J ends lost 4 bases and 5 bases, in that order; junction bases with no gene match: 8. The germline CDR1 and CDR2 sequences are SGHRS and YFSETQ. This CDR3 has 14 amino acids. DNA of the CDR3: TGCGCCAGCAGCACCGGGACTATGGAGGAGACCCAGTACTTC. Protein sequence: CASSTGTMEETQYF.

This clone was seen more than once but under ten times. Additional DNA sequences in this sample encode the identical CDR3. The rearrangement links TRBV12-3 or TRBV12-4 to TRBJ1-3, with unresolved D. CDR3 length: 13 amino acids. Trimming left V 2 bases short and J 7 bases short, with 9 bases between. CDR3 protein: CASSLRVGNTIYF. The DNA of the CDR3 is TGTGCCAGCAGTTTACGGGTGGGGAACACCATATATTTT.

The chain recombines TRBV19 with TRBJ1-4, with D possibly being TRBD1 (5 bases). Germline CDR1 reads LNHDA; CDR2 reads SQIVND (reference sequence). V was clipped by 7 bases and J by 4 bases, with 10 bases between them. This CDR3 has 13 amino acids. CDR3 sequence: CASKQGDNEKLFF. Here the CDR3 DNA reads TGTGCCAGTAAGCAAGGGGATAATGAAAAACTGTTTTTT.

This chain connects TRBV4-3 to TRBJ1-4; tentative D call: TRBD1 (6 bases). Trimming left V 3 bases short and J 10 bases short, with 12 bases between. This CDR3 comprises 13 residues. CDR1 LGHNA and CDR2 YSLEER come from the germline V gene. The CDR3 region is CASSHVGAGKLFF. The DNA of the CDR3 is TGCGCCAGCAGCCACGTGGGGGCGGGAAAACTGTTTTTT.

The chain links TRBV18 to TRBJ1-3; D gene uncertain. V gave up 3 bases and J gave up 2 bases, with 14 bases separating them. The CDR3 totals 16 residues. Germline V gives CDR1 KGHSH, CDR2 LQKENI. CDR3 coding DNA: TGTGCCAGCTCACCTCAGAGGTTGGCTGCTGGAAACACCATATATTTT. Encoded protein: CASSPQRLAAGNTIYF. The full variable domain, rest sourced from reference TRBV18 and TRBJ1-3, is NAGVMQNPRHLVRRRGQEARLRCSPMKGHSHVYWYRQLPEEGLKFMVYLQKENIIDESGMPKERFSAEFPKEGPSILRIQQVVRGDSAAYFCASSPQRLAAGNTIYFGEGSWLTVV.

This clone was seen once. The rearrangement joins TRBV5-1 to TRBJ2-3; 9 bases are a match to TRBD1. J was trimmed by 0 bases and V by 7 bases; bases with no gene match: 6. The CDR3 runs to 15 residues. Germline assignment: CDR1 SGHRS and CDR2 YFSETQ. Here the CDR3 reads CASGTGTGSTDTQYF. Written as DNA, the CDR3 is TGCGCCAGCGGAACCGGGACAGGGAGCACAGATACGCAGTATTTT.

This sequence joins TRBV2 and TRBJ1-6; D might be TRBD1 (5 bases). The length of the CDR3 is 15 residues. Trimming took 4 bases from V and 7 from J, leaving 14 bases between them. The V gene's germline CDR1 is SNHLY and CDR2 FYNNEI. DNA of the CDR3: TGTGCCAGCAGTGGAGGAGGGGCACGGAATTCACCCCTCCACTTT. Its translation is CASSGGGARNSPLHF.

This sequence joins TRBV7-9 and TRBJ2-6; 9 positions agree with TRBD1. Germline V gene lookup returns CDR1 SEHNR and CDR2 FQNEAQ (reference sequence). The CDR3 is 17 amino acids. With V trimmed by 3 bases and J by 2 bases, 5 bases remained unmatched. CDR3 loop: CASSLADRGTGANVLTF. The CDR3 bases are TGTGCCAGCAGCTTGGCCGACAGGGGGACTGGGGCCAACGTCCTGACTTTC. Combining the CDR3 with reference TRBV7-9 and TRBJ2-6 gives the whole variable domain DTGVSQNPRHKITKRGQNVTFRCDPISEHNRLYWYRQTLGQGPEFLTYFQNEAQLEKSRLLSDRFSAERPKGSFSTLEIQRTEQGDSAMYLCASSLADRGTGANVLTFGAGSRLTVL.

The gene calls are TRBV10-3 and TRBJ2-1, with 11 bases that match TRBD2. The CDR3 sequence is 15 residues long. Germline CDR1 reads ENHRY; CDR2 reads SYGVKD. With V trimmed by 6 bases and J by 5 bases, 6 bases remained unmatched. CDR3 DNA: TGTGCCATCAGCGCCCTAGCGGGGGGAAACAATGAGCAGTTCTTC. It yields the protein CAISALAGGNNEQFF.